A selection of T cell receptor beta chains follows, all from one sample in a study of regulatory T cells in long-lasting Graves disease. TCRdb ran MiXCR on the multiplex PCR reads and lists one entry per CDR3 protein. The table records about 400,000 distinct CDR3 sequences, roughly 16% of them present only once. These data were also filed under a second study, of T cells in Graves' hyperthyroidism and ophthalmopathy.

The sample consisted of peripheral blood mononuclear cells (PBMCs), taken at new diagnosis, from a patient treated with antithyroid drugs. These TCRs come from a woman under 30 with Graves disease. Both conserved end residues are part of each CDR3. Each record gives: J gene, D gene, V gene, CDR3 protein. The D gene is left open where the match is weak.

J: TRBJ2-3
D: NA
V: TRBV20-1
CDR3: CSARATSTDTQYF

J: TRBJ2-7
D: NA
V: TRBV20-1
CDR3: CSARDRAGIYEQYF

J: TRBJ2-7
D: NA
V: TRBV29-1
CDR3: CSLFRVRGPPQSSYEQYF

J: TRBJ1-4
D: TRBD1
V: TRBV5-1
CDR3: CASSPGQHTTNEKLFF

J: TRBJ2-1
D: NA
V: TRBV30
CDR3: CAWSVSIYNEQFF

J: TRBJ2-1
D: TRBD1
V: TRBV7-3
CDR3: CASRRTGENYNEQFF

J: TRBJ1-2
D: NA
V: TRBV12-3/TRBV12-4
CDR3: CASSRLTPNYGYTF

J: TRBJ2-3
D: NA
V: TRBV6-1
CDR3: CASSAEITQYF

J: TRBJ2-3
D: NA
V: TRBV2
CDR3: CASSESGDTQYF

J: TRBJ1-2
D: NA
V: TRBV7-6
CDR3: CASSLAPHTSQPGINGYTF

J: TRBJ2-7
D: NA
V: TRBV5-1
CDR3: CASSFNSLGEQYF

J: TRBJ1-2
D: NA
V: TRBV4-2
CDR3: CASSQETENYYGYTF

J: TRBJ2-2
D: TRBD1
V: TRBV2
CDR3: CASTGQGTGELFF